Listed below are T cell receptor beta chains from one sample, sequenced in a study of type 1 regulatory T cells. Each CDR3 protein gets one entry after TCRdb re-called the reads with MiXCR. This table holds around 19,000 distinct CDR3 sequences, roughly 10% found once. Sequencing used CD4+ T cells, either the whole sample or a sorted fraction (not recorded which). The receptors shown here come from a human donor in good health. CDR3s include the opening cysteine and the closing phenylalanine or tryptophan. A D gene is named only where the DNA matches it firmly. Rows may omit the clone size; those that give it use once, few, many or a size class.

j_call | v_call | clone_size | d_call | cdr3_aa | cdr3_nt
TRBJ1-3 | TRBV4-1 | medium-sized | - | CASSQPRSEGNTIYF | TGCGCCAGCAGCCAACCCCGGTCTGAAGGAAACACCATATATTTT
TRBJ2-5 | TRBV5-1 | many | - | CASSPGGQETQYF | TGCGCCAGCAGTCCCGGGGGCCAAGAGACCCAGTACTTC
TRBJ2-2 | TRBV5-1 | few | TRBD2 | CASRSGVGTGELFF | TGCGCCAGCAGGAGCGGGGTTGGCACCGGGGAGCTGTTTTTT
TRBJ1-4 | TRBV30 | few | - | CAWSDRGGRFYF | TGTGCCTGGAGTGATCGGGGGGGACGTTTTTATTTT
TRBJ2-7 | TRBV7-2 | many | - | CASSPLGAYEQYF | TGTGCCAGCAGCCCGCTCGGGGCCTACGAGCAGTACTTC
TRBJ2-2 | TRBV12-3/TRBV12-4 | many | - | CASSLERKGTGELFF | TGTGCCAGCAGTCTCGAGAGGAAGGGAACCGGGGAGCTGTTTTTT
TRBJ2-1 | TRBV14 | few | TRBD1 | CASSQSLGTGQFF | TGTGCCAGCAGCCAGTCTCTGGGGACAGGGCAGTTCTTC
TRBJ2-2 | TRBV20-1 | few | - | CSAREASRAGELFF | TGCAGTGCTAGGGAAGCGTCTAGGGCCGGGGAGCTGTTTTTT
TRBJ2-1 | TRBV5-4 | few | TRBD2 | CASSLGASGSNEQFF | TGTGCCAGCAGCTTGGGAGCTAGCGGGAGTAATGAGCAGTTCTTC
TRBJ1-4 | TRBV20-1 | many | - | CSARDHPGTEKLFF | TGCAGTGCTAGAGATCATCCGGGTACGGAAAAACTGTTTTTT
TRBJ2-7 | TRBV14 | few | TRBD2 | CASSLGLAVLYEQYF | TGTGCCAGCAGCCTGGGACTAGCGGTTCTCTACGAGCAGTACTTC
TRBJ2-7 | TRBV5-6 | - | TRBD1 | CASVGTGGYEQYF | TGTGCCAGCGTTGGGACAGGGGGGTACGAGCAGTACTTC
TRBJ2-2 | TRBV10-3 | many | - | CASTLRRATNTGELFF | TGTGCCAGCACACTTAGGCGCGCAACAAACACCGGGGAGCTGTTTTTT
TRBJ2-5 | TRBV20-1 | medium-sized | TRBD2 | CSSEPGGSRLGTQYF | TGCAGTTCGGAGCCGGGGGGGTCCCGTCTCGGGACCCAGTACTTC
TRBJ2-2 | TRBV29-1 | few | - | CSVGRNPNTGELFF | TGCAGCGTTGGTCGGAATCCGAACACCGGGGAGCTGTTTTTT
TRBJ2-3 | TRBV7-2 | many | TRBD1 | CASSVRNRGNNAQYF | TGTGCCAGCAGCGTACGGAACAGGGGGAATAACGCGCAGTATTTT
TRBJ1-2 | TRBV5-6 | few | TRBD1 | CASSTGQGDGYTF | TGTGCCAGCAGTACGGGACAGGGTGACGGCTACACCTTC
TRBJ2-3 | TRBV5-1 | many | TRBD2 | CASSLLAGVSRDTQYF | TGCGCCAGCAGCTTGTTAGCGGGAGTTTCTCGCGATACGCAGTATTTT
TRBJ2-7 | TRBV4-3 | many | - | CASSQDTGVEQYF | TGCGCCAGCAGCCAAGATACGGGGGTGGAGCAGTACTTC
TRBJ2-3 | TRBV5-1 | many | TRBD2 | CASSLRGGADTQYF | TGCGCCAGCAGTCTTAGGGGAGGGGCAGATACGCAGTATTTT
TRBJ2-5 | TRBV20-1 | many | - | CSAPVASDPLRETQYF | TGCAGTGCTCCGGTGGCAAGCGACCCATTAAGGGAGACCCAGTACTTC
TRBJ2-4 | TRBV29-1 | few | - | CSVRHGTKNIQCF | TGCAGCGTTCGACACGGAACGAAAAACATTCAGTGCTTC
TRBJ2-1 | TRBV11-2 | few | TRBD2 | CASSLDPAGGSYNEQFF | TGTGCCAGCAGCTTAGATCCGGCGGGGGGCTCCTACAATGAGCAGTTCTTC
TRBJ1-5 | TRBV5-1 | few | - | CASSLAGGLRQPQHF | TGCGCCAGCAGCTTGGCCGGGGGGCTGCGGCAGCCCCAGCATTTT
TRBJ1-1 | TRBV7-8 | - | - | CASTGRRRGKLAEAFF | TGTGCCAGCACCGGTCGTCGTAGGGGCAAACTTGCTGAAGCTTTCTTT
TRBJ1-5 | TRBV6-6 | few | - | CASMAADHQPQHF | TGTGCCAGCATGGCGGCGGACCATCAGCCCCAGCATTTT
TRBJ1-4 | TRBV11-2 | - | TRBD1 | CASSGTGGRREKLFF | TGTGCCAGCAGCGGAACAGGGGGCCGTCGTGAAAAACTGTTTTTT
TRBJ2-3 | TRBV4-2 | - | - | CASSPWAGRAGDTQYF | TGTGCCAGCAGCCCCTGGGCCGGCAGGGCAGGAGATACGCAGTATTTT
TRBJ1-2 | TRBV15 | many | - | CATISSSDRRYGYTF | TGTGCCACCATCTCTTCATCTGACAGGCGGTATGGCTACACCTTC
TRBJ2-1 | TRBV19 | few | - | CASSKGVGGSYNEQFF | TGTGCCAGTAGTAAGGGAGTGGGTGGGTCCTACAATGAGCAGTTCTTC
TRBJ1-4 | TRBV25-1 | many | - | CASSEERGNEKLFF | TGTGCCAGCAGTGAAGAGCGAGGAAATGAAAAACTGTTTTTT
TRBJ2-1 | TRBV4-3 | medium-sized | TRBD1 | CASSQESGQGNEQFF | TGCGCCAGCAGCCAAGAAAGCGGACAGGGGAATGAGCAGTTCTTC
TRBJ1-6 | TRBV10-3 | - | - | CAISELGGDNSPLHF | TGTGCCATCAGTGAGTTAGGCGGCGATAATTCACCCCTCCACTTT
TRBJ1-2 | TRBV5-1 | many | - | CASSLDRGAEGYTF | TGCGCCAGCAGCTTGGATCGGGGGGCGGAAGGCTACACCTTC
TRBJ1-5 | TRBV20-1 | many | - | CSAAWTGQPQHF | TGCAGTGCTGCTTGGACTGGTCAGCCCCAGCATTTT
TRBJ2-2 | TRBV19 | many | - | CASNQAWRVNTGELFF | TGTGCCAGTAACCAGGCGTGGAGGGTGAACACCGGGGAGCTGTTTTTT
TRBJ2-4 | TRBV28 | few | - | CASSKMGPINIQYF | TGTGCCAGCAGCAAGATGGGCCCTATAAACATTCAGTACTTC
TRBJ2-7 | TRBV5-1 | few | - | CASSGNREQYF | TGCGCCAGCAGCGGCAATAGGGAGCAGTACTTC
TRBJ2-5 | TRBV6-6 | many | TRBD1 | CASSRGQGETQYF | TGTGCCAGCAGCCGGGGACAGGGGGAGACCCAGTACTTC
TRBJ1-6 | TRBV12-3/TRBV12-4 | many | - | CASSFRDSSPLHF | TGTGCCAGCAGTTTTCGGGATTCCTCACCCCTCCACTTT
TRBJ2-2 | TRBV6-2/TRBV6-3 | - | - | CASRGGGLNSGANVLTFGDGELFF | -
TRBJ1-1 | TRBV5-4 | few | - | CASSPGLVISTFF | TGTGCCAGCAGCCCAGGGCTGGTTATTTCTACTTTCTTT
TRBJ2-3 | TRBV7-2 | many | TRBD2 | CASSSSGVSTDTQYF | TGTGCCAGCAGCTCTAGCGGAGTAAGCACAGATACGCAGTATTTT
TRBJ2-1 | TRBV29-1 | medium-sized | - | CSVGVAVGLNEQFF | TGCAGCGTTGGGGTTGCCGTGGGGTTGAATGAGCAGTTCTTC
TRBJ1-5 | TRBV27 | - | - | CASSLSRPGQGPQHF | TGTGCCAGCAGTTTATCGAGGCCGGGTCAAGGGCCCCAGCATTTT
TRBJ1-1 | TRBV6-1 | few | - | CASRLKTGNTEAFF | TGTGCCAGCAGATTAAAAACGGGGAACACTGAAGCTTTCTTT
TRBJ1-5 | TRBV20-1 | many | - | CSAPLGNQPQHF | TGCAGTGCTCCATTAGGGAATCAGCCCCAGCATTTT
TRBJ2-5 | TRBV29-1 | many | TRBD2 | CSVGLAGYQETQYF | TGCAGCGTGGGACTAGCGGGGTACCAAGAGACCCAGTACTTC
TRBJ1-6 | TRBV5-4 | few | - | CASSLVGADNSPLHF | TGTGCCAGCAGCTTGGTAGGGGCCGATAATTCACCCCTCCACTTT